The 23 T cell receptor beta chains presented below share a single source sample, sequenced in a study of shared clonotypes between healthy human individuals. The assay was immunoSEQ multiplex PCR, and TCRdb's table has in-frame clones only and misses some. The table records approximately 1,500,000 clones, 98% of them present only once. Source material: naive CD4+ T cells sorted from blood. Subset here: CD45RA+ positively selected. These receptors were collected from a young man in good health.

This rearrangement joins TRBV6-5 to TRBJ2-4; 10 nucleotides align to TRBD1. Near its end, the DNA agrees better with TRBJ2-7, so the J call may be wrong. The CDR3 sequence is 14 residues long. CDR1 and CDR2 from the germline V gene are MNHEY and SVGAGI. DNA for the CDR3: TGTGCCAGCAGAACGACAGGGGGCGGGTACGAGCAGTACTTC. It yields the protein CASRTTGGGYEQYF.

This clone was counted only a few times. The sample has other DNA sequences that encode this CDR3 too. J is TRBJ2-7 and V is TRBV28; 12 nucleotides line up with TRBD2. In germline, CDR1 is MDHEN, CDR2 SYDVKM. The junction had 0 bases not matched to a gene; V was cut back by 3 bases and J by 3 bases. The CDR3 consists of 14 residues. The CDR3 nucleotides are TGTGCCAGCAGTTTGACTAGCGGGAGCTACGAGCAGTACTTC. Residues: CASSLTSGSYEQYF.

V usage is TRBV11-2 and J usage is TRBJ1-2; the match to TRBD1 covers 7 bases. After removal of 5 bases from V and 8 bases from J, the junction contained 11 bases not matched to a gene. CDR3 length equals 14 residues. CDR1 and CDR2 (germline): SGHAT, FQNNGV. DNA for the CDR3: TGTGCCAGCAGCAAGGGACAGTCTTCTGCGGGCTACACCTTC. Its translation is CASSKGQSSAGYTF.

The rearrangement uses TRBV5-1 and TRBJ1-1, with no clear D. The V gene lost 3 bases and the J gene lost 3 bases, with 9 bases spanning the gap. Germline CDR1 and CDR2: SGHRS and YFSETQ. This CDR3 comprises 13 residues. Here the CDR3 DNA reads TGCGCCAGCAGCTCCCCGTGGTACACTGAAGCTTTCTTT. Translating it yields CASSSPWYTEAFF.

The chain combines TRBV28 with TRBJ2-6; 10 nucleotides line up with TRBD1. CDR3 length equals 17 residues. Germline CDR1 MDHEN, CDR2 SYDVKM. V dropped 5 bases and J dropped 2; count of bases not matched to a gene: 6. The CDR3 is CASSSRQGAPGANVLTF. CDR3 nucleotides: TGTGCCAGCAGTAGCAGACAGGGGGCGCCTGGGGCCAACGTCCTGACTTTC.

The chain couples TRBV10-3 to TRBJ2-1, with D perhaps TRBD2 (5 bases). This CDR3 contains 12 residues. Germline loops: CDR1 ENHRY, CDR2 SYGVKD. V was clipped by 10 bases and J by 8 bases, with 15 bases between them. CDR3 nucleotide sequence: TGTGCCACCCTAGCCGGACTGGATGAGCAGTTCTTC. Encoded protein: CATLAGLDEQFF.

V usage is TRBV6-6 and J usage is TRBJ1-2, with a tentative D call TRBD1 (5 bases). CDR3 size: 14 residues. CDR1 and CDR2 (germline): MNHNY, SVGAGI (reference sequence). V was clipped by 6 bases and J by 14 bases, with 25 bases between them. CDR3 region: CASRPNGNRLSATF. Here the CDR3 DNA reads TGTGCCAGCAGACCTAATGGCAACAGGTTATCAGCTACCTTC.

The J gene is TRBJ1-1, the V gene TRBV29-1; D gene uncertain. CDR1 is SQVTM, CDR2 ANQGSEA, per germline. The V end was cut by 4 bases, the J end by 6 bases, with 12 bases between. The CDR3 sequence is 12 residues long. The CDR3 nucleotides are TGCAGCGTTGGTTTCGAAGAAGCTGAAGCTTTCTTT. Its translation: CSVGFEEAEAFF.

The chain is built from TRBV7-3 and TRBJ2-2, with D unresolved. The CDR3 extends over 13 amino acids. V was trimmed by 9 bases and J by 1 base, leaving 9 bases between them. Germline V gene sequence: CDR1 SGHTA, CDR2 FQGTGA. The CDR3 sequence is CASSVGNTGELFF. The CDR3 DNA is TGTGCCAGTTCGGTGGGGAACACCGGGGAGCTGTTTTTT.

The chain has TRBV5-5 and TRBJ1-5; no definite D call. Trimming pared 0 bases from V and 6 bases from J, leaving 10 bases between. CDR3 length: 14 residues. The germline gives CDR1 SGHKS, CDR2 YYEKEE (reference sequence). The CDR3 loop is CASSLVELAQPQHF. For the CDR3, the DNA is TGTGCCAGCAGCTTGGTTGAGTTAGCTCAGCCCCAGCATTTT.

This clone is a singleton in its sample. The J gene is TRBJ2-3, the V gene TRBV15; D is uncertain. Germline V gene data show CDR1 as LNHNV and CDR2 as YYDKDF (reference sequence). This CDR3 is 14 amino acids long. Trimming shortened V by 1 base and J by 3 bases, and 8 bases separated the two germline ends. The CDR3 region is CATSRVGVTDTQYF. The CDR3 DNA reads as TGTGCCACCAGCAGAGTCGGCGTGACAGATACGCAGTATTTT.

V usage is TRBV4-1 and J usage is TRBJ2-3; 8 nucleotides align to TRBD1. This CDR3 is 16 amino acids long. Germline loops: CDR1 MGHRA, CDR2 YSYEKL. V lost 4 bases to trimming and J lost 1 base; unmatched junction nucleotides: 7. The DNA of the CDR3 is TGCGCCAGCAGCCGAGGGGCGGGACAGGGCACAGATACGCAGTATTTT. Translated, it gives CASSRGAGQGTDTQYF.

For this clone: This specimen includes other DNA sequences encoding the same CDR3. The rearrangement links TRBV5-1 to TRBJ1-5; the D is unclear. Germline values: CDR1 SGHRS, CDR2 YFSETQ. CDR3 length equals 13 residues. V was cut by 1 base and J by 4 bases, with 6 bases left in between. The CDR3 nucleotides are TGCGCCAGCAGCTTGATGGGAAATCAGCCCCAGCATTTT. Translating gives CASSLMGNQPQHF. Full variable domain (outside the CDR3, taken from reference TRBV5-1 and TRBJ1-5): KAGVTQTPRYLIKTRGQQVTLSCSPISGHRSVSWYQQTPGQGLQFLFEYFSETQRNKGNFPGRFSGRQFSNSRSEMNVSTLELGDSALYLCASSLMGNQPQHFGDGTRLSIL.

Written as DNA, the CDR3 is TGTGCCAGTAGTATAGACCTATGGGGGCAGGGAAACACAGATACGCAGTATTTT. This sequence encodes CASSIDLWGQGNTDTQYF. The gene calls are TRBV19 and TRBJ2-3; a possible D gene is TRBD1 (6 bases). Looked up from germline, CDR1 is LNHDA and CDR2 is SQIVND (reference sequence). CDR3 length: 18 amino acids. The V end lost 0 bases, the J end lost 2 bases, and 18 bases lay between the germline ends. Drawing the rest from reference TRBV19 and TRBJ2-3, the complete variable domain is DGGITQSPKYLFRKEGQNVTLSCEQNLNHDAMYWYRQDPGQGLRLIYYSQIVNDFQKGDIAEGYSVSREKKESFPLTVTSAQKNPTAFYLCASSIDLWGQGNTDTQYFGPGTRLTVL.

This clone came up once. The chain combines TRBV6-1 with TRBJ2-2; 10 positions agree with TRBD2. V gave up 2 bases and J gave up 7 bases; unmatched junction bases: 7. CDR3 length: 16 amino acids. The germline CDR1 and CDR2 sequences are MNHNS and SASEGT. The DNA of the CDR3 is TGTGCCAGCAGTGAACGGACTAGCGGATTGGTCGGGGAGCTGTTTTTT. Translated, it gives CASSERTSGLVGELFF.

The chain uses TRBV5-1 and TRBJ1-1; no clear D gene. V was cut by 2 bases and J by 1 base, with 12 bases left in between. CDR3 length: 15 amino acids. Per the germline V gene, CDR1 is SGHRS and CDR2 is YFSETQ. The CDR3 loop is CASSLLGQANTEAFF. The DNA for the CDR3 is TGCGCCAGCAGCTTATTGGGTCAGGCGAACACTGAAGCTTTCTTT.

The CDR3 here is CASSQDRVATDTQYF. As DNA, the CDR3 is TGTGCCAGCAGTCAGGACAGGGTAGCCACAGATACGCAGTATTTT. V and J are TRBV6-1 and TRBJ2-3; 8 bases line up with TRBD1. There are 15 residues in the CDR3. The V segment lost 5 bases and the J segment 2 bases; nucleotides outside the gene matches: 6. Germline CDR1 MNHNS, CDR2 SASEGT.

This clone was detected only a few times. The chain carries TRBV7-6 and TRBJ2-7, with a tentative D call TRBD1 (6 bases). The V end lost 5 bases, the J end lost 7 bases, and 15 bases lay between the germline ends. Germline CDR1 SGHVS, CDR2 FNYEAQ. The CDR3 spans 13 residues. As DNA, the CDR3 is TGTGCCAGCAGCCCAGTACAGGGCAGGGAGCAGTACTTC. Translation gives CASSPVQGREQYF.

This sequence joins TRBV5-4 and TRBJ2-5, with D uncertain. Germline assignment: CDR1 SGHNT and CDR2 YYREEE (reference sequence). The V end was cut by 0 bases, the J end by 0 bases, with 6 bases between. This CDR3 comprises 14 residues. The CDR3 DNA reads as TGTGCCAGCAGCTTGGGCCTTGACCAAGAGACCCAGTACTTC. Residues: CASSLGLDQETQYF.

The rearrangement uses TRBV5-1 and TRBJ2-7, with D perhaps assigned TRBD1 or TRBD2 (6 bases each). Trimming shortened V by 4 bases and J by 7 bases, and 18 bases separated the two germline ends. CDR1 is SGHRS and CDR2 is YFSETQ in the germline V gene. CDR3 length: 14 residues. CDR3 in amino acids: CASSPAEGVREQYF. The CDR3 coding sequence is TGCGCCAGCAGCCCGGCGGAGGGGGTGAGGGAGCAGTACTTC.

Comment on this clone: Other DNA sequences of this sample code for an identical CDR3. The chain joins TRBV9 to TRBJ2-5; D may correspond to TRBD1 or TRBD2 (5 bases each). The germline CDR1 and CDR2 sequences are SGDLS and YYNGEE. This CDR3 region has 15 residues. V lost 0 bases and J 2 bases, leaving 11 bases between the germline ends. The CDR3: CASSVVGTLQETQYF. CDR3 coding DNA: TGTGCCAGCAGCGTAGTCGGGACCCTGCAAGAGACCCAGTACTTC.

With regard to this clone: Other DNA variants within this sample encode the same CDR3. The V call is TRBV6-5, the J call TRBJ2-7, with 10 bases matching TRBD1. The CDR3 covers 12 residues. CDR1 MNHEY and CDR2 SVGAGI come from the germline V gene. V trimming: 6 bases; J trimming: 7 bases; junction bases outside the gene matches: 3. The CDR3 loop reads CASSRTGGEQYF. The CDR3 bases are TGTGCCAGCAGCCGGACAGGGGGGGAGCAGTACTTC.

The chain employs TRBV5-1 and TRBJ1-4; no clear D gene. Trimming took off 4 bases at V and 7 bases at J, with 11 bases between the two ends. The CDR3 extends over 13 amino acids. The germline V gene encodes CDR1 SGHRS and CDR2 YFSETQ. CDR3 sequence (DNA): TGCGCCAGCAGCCGGGAAGGCAGTGAAAAACTGTTTTTT. Amino acids: CASSREGSEKLFF.